The 10 T cell receptor beta chains below all came from one sample that was sequenced in a study of beta chain features in type 1 diabetes. The isolated RNA, all of it, was reverse transcribed, so expressed TCRB transcripts were what got sequenced. Sequencing was performed with immunoSEQ multiplex PCR; in TCRdb, only in-frame clones are kept and a portion is missing. Of about 220,000 clones in the sample, roughly 11% are singletons; the top ten hold roughly 1.4%. Material for sequencing was central memory CD4+ T cells from blood. These TCRs come from a man younger than 35 in good health.

The chain joins TRBV29-1 to TRBJ2-5, with TRBD1 as a possible D gene (6 bases). Per the germline V gene, CDR1 is SQVTM and CDR2 is ANQGSEA. The CDR3 consists of 13 residues. V lost 7 bases, J lost 2 bases, and 14 bases lay in between. CDR3 amino acids: CSAPTGYQETQYF. The CDR3 region has the DNA TGCAGCGCACCGACAGGATATCAAGAGACCCAGTACTTC.

This clone has only a few counts. This same CDR3 is encoded by further DNA sequences in the sample. J is TRBJ2-7 and V is TRBV6-5; TRBD1 agrees at 12 bases. V dropped 2 bases and J dropped 4; count of bases not matched to a gene: 3. The V gene's germline CDR1 is MNHEY and CDR2 SVGAGI. The CDR3 has 15 amino acids. The DNA for the CDR3 is TGTGCCAGCAGTTACCGGGACAGGGGGCCATACGAGCAGTACTTC. Protein: CASSYRDRGPYEQYF.

This clone has more than one count but fewer than ten. The J gene is TRBJ1-4, the V gene TRBV5-4; D is perhaps TRBD1 (6 bases). Trimming pared 3 bases from V and 3 bases from J, leaving 15 bases between. This CDR3 contains 16 residues. Germline-derived CDR1 and CDR2 are SGHNT and YYREEE (reference sequence). The CDR3 loop is CASSSFQGQANEKLFF. The CDR3 nucleotides read TGTGCCAGCAGCTCATTCCAGGGACAAGCTAATGAAAAACTGTTTTTT.

In its sample, this clone was seen many times. V gene TRBV29-1 combines with J gene TRBJ2-2; D is undetermined. Trimming took off 8 bases at V and 6 bases at J, with 10 bases between the two ends. The germline V gene has CDR1 SQVTM and CDR2 ANQGSEA. This CDR3 is 11 amino acids long. CDR3 nucleotides: TGCAGCTCGCGTGAGGCCGGGGAGCTGTTTTTT. As protein: CSSREAGELFF.

V and J are TRBV29-1 and TRBJ2-3, with D possibly being TRBD1 (6 bases). V was pared by 6 bases and J by 1 base, with 17 bases between. CDR1 SQVTM and CDR2 ANQGSEA come from the germline V gene. The CDR3 runs to 15 residues. DNA for the CDR3: TGCAGCGTCGTACTGGGACAAAAAGGCACAGATACGCAGTATTTT. It encodes CSVVLGQKGTDTQYF.

There are a few counts of this clone. The rearrangement uses TRBV29-1 and TRBJ2-5, with a weak D call TRBD1 (6 bases). Germline CDR1 reads SQVTM; CDR2 reads ANQGSEA. V dropped 5 bases and J dropped 2 bases, with 15 bases sitting between them. The CDR3 spans 14 residues. CDR3 sequence: CSVFGQYVQETQYF. CDR3 sequence (DNA): TGCAGCGTTTTCGGACAGTACGTTCAAGAGACCCAGTACTTC.

Here the CDR3 DNA reads TGTGCCATCAGTGATCCGGGACAGGGGACCGGGGAGCTGTTTTTT. This codes for CAISDPGQGTGELFF. This chain joins TRBV10-3 and TRBJ2-2; 10 bases fit TRBD1. The CDR3 loop spans 15 amino acids. Germline V gives CDR1 ENHRY, CDR2 SYGVKD. The J segment lost 5 bases and the V segment lost 3 bases, leaving 3 bases of the junction unmatched.

A few counts support this clone. The chain couples TRBV30 to TRBJ2-5; possibly TRBD1 for D (5 bases). The length of the CDR3 is 13 residues. V shed 2 bases and J shed 5 bases, with 12 bases lying between them. Germline V gene data show CDR1 as GTSNPN and CDR2 as SVGIG (reference sequence). CDR3 nucleotides: TGTGCCTGGAGTACGAAGGGGCTGGAGACCCAGTACTTC. Translation: CAWSTKGLETQYF. The whole variable domain, filled in from reference TRBV30 and TRBJ2-5, reads SQTIHQWPATLVQPVGSPLSLECTVEGTSNPNLYWYRQAAGRGLQLLFYSVGIGQISSEVPQNLSASRPQDRQFILSSKKLLLSDSGFYLCAWSTKGLETQYFGPGTRLLVL.

By share, this clone counts as medium-sized (0.01 to 0.1%). One end of the junction does not line up with germline, which may come from a read error. The same CDR3 arises from other DNA sequences in this sample as well. The rearrangement uses TRBV18 and TRBJ1-1, with 9 bases lining up with TRBD1. This CDR3 is built from 14 residues. The germline CDR1 and CDR2 sequences are KGHSH and LQKENI. In DNA form, the CDR3 reads TGTGCCAGCTCCCCACAGGGGGCAAACACTGAAGCTTTCTTT. It encodes CASSPQGANTEAFF.

This clone was counted between two and nine times. This rearrangement joins TRBV10-3 to TRBJ1-2; possibly TRBD1 for D (6 bases). Germline V gene lookup returns CDR1 ENHRY and CDR2 SYGVKD. Trimming pared 4 bases from V and 4 bases from J, leaving 13 bases between. The CDR3 sequence is 14 residues long. CDR3 sequence: CAISAAGTTYGYTF. CDR3 bases: TGTGCCATCAGTGCGGCCGGGACAACCTATGGCTACACCTTC.